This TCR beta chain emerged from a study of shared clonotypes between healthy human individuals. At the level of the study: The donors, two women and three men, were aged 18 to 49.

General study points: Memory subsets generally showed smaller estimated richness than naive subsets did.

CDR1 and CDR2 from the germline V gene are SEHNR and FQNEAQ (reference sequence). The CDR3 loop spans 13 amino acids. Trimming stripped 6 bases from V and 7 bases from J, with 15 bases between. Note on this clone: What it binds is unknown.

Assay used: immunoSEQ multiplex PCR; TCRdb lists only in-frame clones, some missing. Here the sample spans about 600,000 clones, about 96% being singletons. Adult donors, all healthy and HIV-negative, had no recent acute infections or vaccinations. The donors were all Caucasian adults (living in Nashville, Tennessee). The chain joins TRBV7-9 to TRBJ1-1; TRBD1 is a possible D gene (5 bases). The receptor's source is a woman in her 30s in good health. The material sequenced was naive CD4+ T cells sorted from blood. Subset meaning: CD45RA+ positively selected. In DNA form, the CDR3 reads TGTGCCAGCAGGTATCCTCAGGGATTTGAAGCTTTCTTT. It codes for CASRYPQGFEAFF.